This TCR beta chain was recorded in a study of T cell responses to AZD1222 COVID-19 vaccine (dated by TCRdb to the early 2020s). The study in broad terms: AZD1222 recipients whose second dose came at about 4 weeks and those whose second dose came at about 12 weeks were combined into one group, since spike-specific TCR depth and breadth did not differ between the two schedules. A total of 230 to 250 trial participants underwent TCR sequencing, of whom around 200 received two doses of AZD1222 and some 26 received two doses of the MenACWY control vaccine. Trial participants were enrolled into age subgroups of 18-55, 56-69 and 70-plus years, which contained approximately 150, 28 and 58 TCR-sequenced participants, respectively.

The CDR3 regions of human TCRbeta chains were analyzed by immunosequencing. Under the source paper's analysis protocol: Repertoire TCRs were checked for matches against a reference library of SARS-CoV-2-specific TCRs that had been generated using the MIRA antigen-specificity platform. Breadth was defined as the fraction of unique TCRs that were SARS-CoV-2-associated, and depth was defined as the fraction of total T cells that were SARS-CoV-2-associated. Each spike-specific TCR was assigned to its reactive spike region and to a CD4 or CD8 class using the MIRA data. Log10-transformed breadth and depth values were compared by one-way ANOVA with Sidak's multiple comparisons tests. Not all clones reach the TCRdb copy of this immuneACCESS table, which keeps in-frame sequences only. Checked studies attribute under half of the gap to unresolved V genes and leave the rest unexplained. Clonal size and the V and J genes are those of that table, whereas D and trimming came from the DNA. Present in this sample are roughly 200,000 clones, about 92% of which were seen just once. Of the sample, about 1.2% is held by the ten largest clones.

The time point label corresponds to: baseline before first vaccination. Samples from vaccinated people were obtained from the UK trials COV001 and COV002, which included a single-blind randomized controlled phase 2/3 trial of AZD1222 (ChAdOx1 nCoV-19) in healthy adults. For TCRbeta chain sequencing, PBMC samples were collected from trial participants at day 0 and at day 28 after the second dose. Reading the germline V gene (reference sequence) gives CDR1 DFQATT and CDR2 SNEGSKA. V is cut back by 3 bases and J by 7 bases, with 8 bases in the junction unmatched. Including cysteine and phenylalanine, the CDR3 has 14 amino acids. Only the CDR3 part of the read is kept: 42 bases, read in frame from the first base. The paper as a whole reports these results and caveats: No day 14 peak-response samples were available, so repertoires were characterized only after the peak T cell response. Epitopes outside the regions mutated in the B.1.351 and B.1.1.7 variants were reportedly recognized by nearly half of the unique spike-specific TCRs. Most participants were white British and females outnumbered males, and the authors suggested that clonal diversity may have been underestimated. CD4 TCRs associated with the vaccine covered the entire spike protein, and the dominant responses were in regions 160-218 and 743-854. In the small 56-69-year group, the increase in depth fell short of significance, most likely because of low power. Conclusions about previously exposed vaccinees were limited because only six or seven AZD1222 recipients were SARS-CoV-2 seropositive at baseline. After two AZD1222 doses, spike-specific TCR breadth and depth were significantly higher than at day 0 and than in MenACWY recipients.

To note about this clone: Its antigen target is currently unknown. Within one base of it there is no much larger clone, and no base qualities were kept.

This specimen was peripheral blood, taken on day 0 of AZD1222 vaccination. The clonotype originates from an adult in good health. Recombination joined TRBV20-1 with TRBJ1-5; 8 nucleotides in the junction match TRBD1. The CDR3 reads as follows: CSASTRGPGQPQHF. The DNA is TGCAGTGCTAGTACCAGGGGGCCGGGGCAGCCCCAGCATTTT.